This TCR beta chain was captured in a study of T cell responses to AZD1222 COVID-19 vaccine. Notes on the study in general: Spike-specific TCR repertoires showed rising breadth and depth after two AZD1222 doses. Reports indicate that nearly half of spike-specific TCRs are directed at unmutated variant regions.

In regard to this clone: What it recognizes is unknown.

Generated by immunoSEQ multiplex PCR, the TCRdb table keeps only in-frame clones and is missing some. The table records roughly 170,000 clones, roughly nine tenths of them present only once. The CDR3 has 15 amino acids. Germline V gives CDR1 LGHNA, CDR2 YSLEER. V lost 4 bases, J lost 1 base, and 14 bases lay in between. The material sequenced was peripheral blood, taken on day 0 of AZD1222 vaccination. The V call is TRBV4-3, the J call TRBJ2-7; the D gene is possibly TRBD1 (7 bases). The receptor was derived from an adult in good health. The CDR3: CASSPQSGGSYEQYF. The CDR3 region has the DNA TGCGCCAGCAGCCCCCAGTCAGGGGGGTCCTACGAGCAGTACTTC.